The rows below give T cell receptor beta chains drawn from one sample of a study of T-cell reconstitution after alpha-beta-depleted transplantation in children. TCRdb re-called the PCR reads with MiXCR, one entry per CDR3 protein. The data contain 450,000 to 600,000 distinct CDR3 sequences, about 31% of them singletons. Sequencing used PBMCs from the stem cell graft donor, obtained from the stem cell graft. These receptors were taken from a human donor who donated a stem cell graft to a child with aplastic anemia. The CDR3 runs from the conserved cysteine through the conserved F or W. A D gene is named only where the DNA matches it firmly. For some rows the clone size is stated as once, few or many, or as a class when expanded; others skip it.

CDR3: CASSSMGQGNTGELFF
DNA: TGTGCCAGCAGTTCAATGGGACAGGGGAACACCGGGGAGCTGTTTTTT
size: few
length: 16
V: TRBV12-3/TRBV12-4
J: TRBJ2-2
D: TRBD1

CDR3: CASSPGTPITYEQYF
DNA: TGTGCCAGCAGCCCCGGGACCCCGATAACGTACGAGCAGTACTTC
size: NA
length: 15
V: TRBV27
J: TRBJ2-7
D: NA

CDR3: CASSSGQSKETQYF
DNA: TGTGCCAGCAGTTCGGGACAGTCCAAAGAGACCCAGTACTTC
size: NA
length: 14
V: TRBV28
J: TRBJ2-5
D: TRBD1

CDR3: CASSFGGQGLDEQYF
DNA: TGCGCCAGCAGCTTTGGAGGACAGGGTCTCGACGAGCAGTACTTC
size: few
length: 15
V: TRBV5-1
J: TRBJ2-7
D: TRBD1

CDR3: CASSPDRDFLQQYF
DNA: TGTGCCAGCAGCCCGGACAGGGACTTCTTGCAGCAGTACTTC
size: NA
length: 14
V: TRBV5-5
J: TRBJ2-7
D: TRBD1

CDR3: CATSDRTAAEAFF
DNA: TGTGCCACCAGTGACCGGACAGCCGCTGAAGCTTTCTTT
size: few
length: 13
V: TRBV24-1
J: TRBJ1-1
D: NA

CDR3: CSADDGTSGITGELFF
DNA: TGCAGCGCTGACGACGGGACTAGCGGGATAACCGGGGAGCTGTTTTTT
size: NA
length: 16
V: TRBV29-1
J: TRBJ2-2
D: TRBD2

CDR3: CASSPLMGKRPNYGYTF
DNA: TGTGCCAGCAGCCCCCTTATGGGGAAACGACCTAACTATGGCTACACCTTC
size: few
length: 17
V: TRBV7-6
J: TRBJ1-2
D: NA

CDR3: CSPTQETQYF
DNA: TGCAGTCCGACACAAGAGACCCAGTACTTC
size: NA
length: 10
V: TRBV20-1
J: TRBJ2-5
D: NA

CDR3: CASSQVLGGDEQYF
DNA: TGCGCCAGCAGCCAAGTCCTAGGGGGAGACGAGCAGTACTTC
size: few
length: 14
V: TRBV4-3
J: TRBJ2-7
D: NA

CDR3: CASSERIANYGYTF
DNA: TGCGCCAGCAGTGAAAGGATAGCTAACTATGGCTACACCTTC
size: few
length: 14
V: TRBV10-1
J: TRBJ1-2
D: NA

CDR3: CASGLVAVGKEQYF
DNA: TGTGCCAGCGGTCTCGTGGCGGTGGGTAAAGAGCAGTACTTC
size: NA
length: 14
V: TRBV27
J: TRBJ2-7
D: NA

CDR3: CASSPPTGFQETQYF
DNA: TGTGCCAGCTCACCACCGACGGGCTTCCAAGAGACCCAGTACTTC
size: few
length: 15
V: TRBV18
J: TRBJ2-5
D: NA

CDR3: CASSFRRGELFF
DNA: TGTGCCAGCTCGTTCAGACGGGGGGAGCTGTTTTTT
size: NA
length: 12
V: TRBV18
J: TRBJ2-2
D: NA

CDR3: CASSQPVFDTQYF
DNA: TGTGCCAGCAGCCAGCCCGTTTTCGATACGCAGTATTTT
size: NA
length: 13
V: TRBV7-2
J: TRBJ2-3
D: NA

CDR3: CASSSDYHLGLAKNIQYF
DNA: TGTGCCAGCAGCTCGGACTACCATCTAGGCTTAGCCAAAAACATTCAGTACTTC
size: NA
length: 18
V: TRBV5-4
J: TRBJ2-4
D: NA

CDR3: CSVTDQGTDTQYF
DNA: TGCAGCGTCACCGATCAGGGGACAGATACGCAGTATTTT
size: NA
length: 13
V: TRBV29-1
J: TRBJ2-3
D: NA

CDR3: CASSYSRVTLPSTNEQFF
DNA: TGTGCCAGCAGTTACTCTAGGGTTACCCTACCCTCAACCAATGAGCAGTTCTTC
size: NA
length: 18
V: TRBV6-5
J: TRBJ2-1
D: NA

CDR3: CSVGKGEAFF
DNA: TGCAGCGTGGGGAAAGGTGAAGCTTTCTTT
size: NA
length: 10
V: TRBV29-1
J: TRBJ1-1
D: NA

CDR3: CASRYPKGGRETQYF
DNA: TGTGCCAGCAGATACCCCAAAGGGGGTCGGGAGACCCAGTACTTC
size: NA
length: 15
V: TRBV11-2
J: TRBJ2-5
D: NA

CDR3: CASRSGLSSYEQYF
DNA: TGTGCCAGCCGCTCGGGACTCAGCTCCTACGAGCAGTACTTC
size: NA
length: 14
V: TRBV12-3/TRBV12-4
J: TRBJ2-7
D: NA

CDR3: CASSPPETGTEAFF
DNA: TGTGCCAGCTCACCACCCGAGACAGGGACTGAAGCTTTCTTT
size: NA
length: 14
V: TRBV18
J: TRBJ1-1
D: TRBD1

CDR3: CASSAPTDDGYTF
DNA: TGTGCCAGCAGTGCCCCTACAGATGATGGCTACACCTTC
size: few
length: 13
V: TRBV6-2/TRBV6-3
J: TRBJ1-2
D: NA

CDR3: CSAKGARADTQYF
DNA: TGCAGTGCAAAGGGGGCAAGGGCAGATACGCAGTATTTT
size: NA
length: 13
V: TRBV20-1
J: TRBJ2-3
D: TRBD1

CDR3: CAYSREEGQETQYF
DNA: TGTGCCTATTCACGGGAGGAGGGCCAAGAGACCCAGTACTTC
size: few
length: 14
V: TRBV5-4
J: TRBJ2-5
D: TRBD2

CDR3: CASSLAGAGDNNEQFF
DNA: TGTGCCAGCAGCTTAGCAGGCGCTGGGGACAACAATGAGCAGTTCTTC
size: NA
length: 16
V: TRBV7-9
J: TRBJ2-1
D: NA

CDR3: CASSLGSGTATEAFF
DNA: TGTGCCAGCAGCTTAGGGTCTGGGACAGCCACTGAAGCTTTCTTT
size: NA
length: 15
V: TRBV7-2
J: TRBJ1-1
D: TRBD1